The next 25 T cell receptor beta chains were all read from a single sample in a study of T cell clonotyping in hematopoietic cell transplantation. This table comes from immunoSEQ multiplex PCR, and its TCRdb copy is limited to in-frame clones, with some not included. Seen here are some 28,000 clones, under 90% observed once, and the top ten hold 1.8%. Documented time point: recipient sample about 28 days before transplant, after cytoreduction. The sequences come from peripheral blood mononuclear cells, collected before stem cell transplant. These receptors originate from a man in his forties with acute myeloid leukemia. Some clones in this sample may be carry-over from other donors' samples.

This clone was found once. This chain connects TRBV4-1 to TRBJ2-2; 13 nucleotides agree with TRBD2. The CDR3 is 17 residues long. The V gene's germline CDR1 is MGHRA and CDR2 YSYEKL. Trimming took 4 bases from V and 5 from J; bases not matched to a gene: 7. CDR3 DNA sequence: TGCGCCAGCAGCCTACCCGGGACTAGCGGGATTACCGGGGAGCTGTTTTTT. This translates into CASSLPGTSGITGELFF.

CDR3 sequence (DNA): TGTGCCAGCAGTGGGACGGGTGAAGCTTTCTTT. Translated, it gives CASSGTGEAFF. The genes are TRBV2 and TRBJ1-1; D is unclear. CDR3 length equals 11 residues. Trimming took 4 bases from V and 7 from J, leaving 7 bases between them. CDR1 and CDR2 from the germline V gene are SNHLY and FYNNEI.

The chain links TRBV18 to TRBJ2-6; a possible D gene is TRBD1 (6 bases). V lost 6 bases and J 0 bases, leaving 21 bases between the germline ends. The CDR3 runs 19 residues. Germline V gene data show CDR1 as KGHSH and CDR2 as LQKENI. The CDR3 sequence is CASSPGTKSFLSGANVLTF. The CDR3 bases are TGTGCCAGCTCCCCCGGGACAAAAAGTTTCCTCTCTGGGGCCAACGTCCTGACTTTC.

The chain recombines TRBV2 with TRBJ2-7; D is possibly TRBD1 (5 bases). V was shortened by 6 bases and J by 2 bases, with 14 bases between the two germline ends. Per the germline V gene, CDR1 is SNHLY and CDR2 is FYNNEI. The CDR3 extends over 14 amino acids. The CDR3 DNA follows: TGTGCCAGCAGGATGACAGAACACACCTACGAGCAGTACTTC. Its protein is CASRMTEHTYEQYF. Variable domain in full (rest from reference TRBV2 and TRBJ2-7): EPEVTQTPSHQVTQMGQEVILRCVPISNHLYFYWYRQILGQKVEFLVSFYNNEISEKSEIFDDQFSVERPDGSNFTLKIRSTKLEDSAMYFCASRMTEHTYEQYFGPGTRLTVT.

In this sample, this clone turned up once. CDR3 in amino acids: CASSSDGLAGYNEQFF. The CDR3, as DNA: TGCGCCAGCAGCTCGGATGGGCTAGCGGGATACAATGAGCAGTTCTTC. The chain uses TRBV5-1 and TRBJ2-1; 9 nucleotides match TRBD2. Germline lookup yields CDR1 SGHRS and CDR2 YFSETQ. V lost 3 bases and J lost 4; bases outside the gene matches: 8. This CDR3 region has 16 residues.

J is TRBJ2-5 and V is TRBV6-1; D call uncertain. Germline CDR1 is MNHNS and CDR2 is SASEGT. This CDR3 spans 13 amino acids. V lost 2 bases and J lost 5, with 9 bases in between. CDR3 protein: CASSEYSGETQYF. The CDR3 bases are TGTGCCAGCAGTGAATATTCCGGGGAGACCCAGTACTTC.

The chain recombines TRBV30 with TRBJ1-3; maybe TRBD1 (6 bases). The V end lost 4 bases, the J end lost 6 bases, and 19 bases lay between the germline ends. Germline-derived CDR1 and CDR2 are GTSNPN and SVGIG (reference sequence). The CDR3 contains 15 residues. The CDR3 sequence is CAWTNSGVFENTIYF. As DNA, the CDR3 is TGTGCCTGGACCAACTCAGGGGTTTTTGAAAACACCATATATTTT.

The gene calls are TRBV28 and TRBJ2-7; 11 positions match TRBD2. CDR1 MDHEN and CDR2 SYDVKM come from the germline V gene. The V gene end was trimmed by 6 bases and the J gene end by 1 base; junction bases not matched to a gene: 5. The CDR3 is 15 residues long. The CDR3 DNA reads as TGTGCCAGCAGGGGTAGCGGGGGGGCTTCCTACGAGCAGTACTTC. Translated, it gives CASRGSGGASYEQYF.

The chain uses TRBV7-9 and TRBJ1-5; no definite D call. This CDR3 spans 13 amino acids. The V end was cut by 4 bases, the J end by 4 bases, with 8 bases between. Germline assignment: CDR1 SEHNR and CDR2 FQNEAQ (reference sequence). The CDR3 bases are TGTGCCAGCAGCTATGAGGTGAATCAGCCCCAGCATTTT. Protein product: CASSYEVNQPQHF.

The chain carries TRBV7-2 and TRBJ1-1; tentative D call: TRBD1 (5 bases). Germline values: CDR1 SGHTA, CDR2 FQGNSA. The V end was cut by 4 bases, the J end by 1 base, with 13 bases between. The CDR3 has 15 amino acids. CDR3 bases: TGTGCCAGCAGCTCGCAGCGGGGGAGGAACACTGAAGCTTTCTTT. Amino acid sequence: CASSSQRGRNTEAFF.

CDR3 sequence (DNA): TGTGCCAGCAGCTTAGGAAAAGGACATCCCCAAGAGACCCAGTACTTC. Translated, it gives CASSLGKGHPQETQYF. The J gene is TRBJ2-5, the V gene TRBV7-2; TRBD1 might be the D (5 bases). CDR3 length: 16 residues. The germline V gene encodes CDR1 SGHTA and CDR2 FQGNSA. The germline V and J ends were trimmed by 1 base and 1 base, with 13 bases remaining between them.

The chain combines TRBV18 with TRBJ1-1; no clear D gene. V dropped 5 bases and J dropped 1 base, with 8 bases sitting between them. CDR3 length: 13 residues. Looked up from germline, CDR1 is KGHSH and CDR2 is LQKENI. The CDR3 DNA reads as TGTGCCAGCTCAGGAAGTAAGAACACTGAAGCTTTCTTT. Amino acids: CASSGSKNTEAFF.

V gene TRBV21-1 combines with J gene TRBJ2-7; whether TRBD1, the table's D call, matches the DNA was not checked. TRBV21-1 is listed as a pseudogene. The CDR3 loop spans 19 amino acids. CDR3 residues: CASSKVVAPATKGAYEQYF. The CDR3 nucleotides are TGTGCCAGCAGCAAAGTGGTCGCCCCCGCGACTAAGGGGGCCTACGAGCAGTACTTC.

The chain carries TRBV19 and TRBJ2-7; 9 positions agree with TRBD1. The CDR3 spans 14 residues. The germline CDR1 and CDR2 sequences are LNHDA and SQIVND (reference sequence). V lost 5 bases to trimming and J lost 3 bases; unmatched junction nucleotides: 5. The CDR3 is CASSRTGENYEQYF. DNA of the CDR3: TGTGCCAGTAGTCGGACAGGGGAAAACTACGAGCAGTACTTC. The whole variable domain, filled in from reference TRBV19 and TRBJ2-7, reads DGGITQSPKYLFRKEGQNVTLSCEQNLNHDAMYWYRQDPGQGLRLIYYSQIVNDFQKGDIAEGYSVSREKKESFPLTVTSAQKNPTAFYLCASSRTGENYEQYFGPGTRLTVT.

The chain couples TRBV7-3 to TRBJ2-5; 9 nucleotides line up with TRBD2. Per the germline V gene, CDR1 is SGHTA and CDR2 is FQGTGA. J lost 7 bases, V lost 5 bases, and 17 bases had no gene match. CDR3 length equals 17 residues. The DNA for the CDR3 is TGTGCCAGCAGCCTAATCCTGGGTAGCGGGGGTCGTGGGACCCAGTACTTC. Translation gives CASSLILGSGGRGTQYF.

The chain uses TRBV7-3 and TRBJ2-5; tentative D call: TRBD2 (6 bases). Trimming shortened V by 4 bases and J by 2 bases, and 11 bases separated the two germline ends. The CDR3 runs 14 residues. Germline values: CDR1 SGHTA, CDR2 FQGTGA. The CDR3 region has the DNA TGTGCCAGCAGCTACGGCGCGGGGCAAGAGACCCAGTACTTC. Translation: CASSYGAGQETQYF. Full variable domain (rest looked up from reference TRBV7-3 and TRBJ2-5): GAGVSQTPSNKVTEKGKYVELRCDPISGHTALYWYRQSLGQGPEFLIYFQGTGAADDSGLPNDRFFAVRPEGSVSTLKIQRTERGDSAVYLCASSYGAGQETQYFGPGTRLLVL.

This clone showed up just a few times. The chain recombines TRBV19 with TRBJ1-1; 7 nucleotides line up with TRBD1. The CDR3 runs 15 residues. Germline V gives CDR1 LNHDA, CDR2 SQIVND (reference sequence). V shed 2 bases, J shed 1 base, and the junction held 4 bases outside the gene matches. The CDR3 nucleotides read TGTGCCAGTAGTATACGGCGACAGGGGAACACTGAAGCTTTCTTT. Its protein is CASSIRRQGNTEAFF.

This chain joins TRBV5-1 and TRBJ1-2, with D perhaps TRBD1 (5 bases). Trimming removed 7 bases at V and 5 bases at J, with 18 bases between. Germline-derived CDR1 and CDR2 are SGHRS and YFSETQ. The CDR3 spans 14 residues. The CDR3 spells CASLAGPSGYGYTF. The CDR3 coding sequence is TGCGCCAGCCTGGCAGGGCCCTCTGGGTATGGCTACACCTTC.

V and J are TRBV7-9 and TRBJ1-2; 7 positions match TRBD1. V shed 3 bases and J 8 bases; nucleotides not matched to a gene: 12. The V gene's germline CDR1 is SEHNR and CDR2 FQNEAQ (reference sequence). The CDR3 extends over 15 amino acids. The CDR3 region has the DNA TGTGCCAGCAGCTTGACAGACAGGGAGAATGAAGGCTACACCTTC. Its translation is CASSLTDRENEGYTF.

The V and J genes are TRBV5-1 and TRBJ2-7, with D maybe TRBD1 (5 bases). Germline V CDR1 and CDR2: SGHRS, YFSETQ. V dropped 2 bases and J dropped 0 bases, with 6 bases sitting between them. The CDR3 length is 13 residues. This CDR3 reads CASSLGVSYEQYF. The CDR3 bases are TGCGCCAGCAGCTTAGGGGTCTCCTACGAGCAGTACTTC.

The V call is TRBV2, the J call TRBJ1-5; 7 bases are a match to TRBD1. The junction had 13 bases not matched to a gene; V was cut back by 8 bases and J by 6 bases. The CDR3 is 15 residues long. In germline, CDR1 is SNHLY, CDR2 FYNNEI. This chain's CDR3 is CASADDRVLSQPQHF. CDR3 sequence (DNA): TGTGCCAGCGCCGATGACAGGGTCCTCAGTCAGCCCCAGCATTTT.

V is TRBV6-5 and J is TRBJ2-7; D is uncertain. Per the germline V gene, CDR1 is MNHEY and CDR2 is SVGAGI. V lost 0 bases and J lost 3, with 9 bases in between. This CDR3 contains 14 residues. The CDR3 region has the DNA TGTGCCAGCAGTTACTCGGGCGAGATCTACGAGCAGTACTTC. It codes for CASSYSGEIYEQYF.

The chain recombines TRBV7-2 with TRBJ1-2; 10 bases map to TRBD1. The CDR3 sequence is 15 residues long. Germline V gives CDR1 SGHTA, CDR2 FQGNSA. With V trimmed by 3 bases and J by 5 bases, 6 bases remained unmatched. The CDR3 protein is CASSLGTGVGYGYTF. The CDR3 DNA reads TGTGCCAGCAGCTTGGGGACAGGGGTTGGGTATGGCTACACCTTC.

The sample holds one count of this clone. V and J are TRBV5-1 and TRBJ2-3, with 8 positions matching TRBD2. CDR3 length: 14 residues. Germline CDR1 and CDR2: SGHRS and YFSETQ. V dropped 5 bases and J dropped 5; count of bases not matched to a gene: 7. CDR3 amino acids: CASRTWRGVDTQYF. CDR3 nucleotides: TGCGCCAGCAGAACGTGGCGGGGGGTAGATACGCAGTATTTT.

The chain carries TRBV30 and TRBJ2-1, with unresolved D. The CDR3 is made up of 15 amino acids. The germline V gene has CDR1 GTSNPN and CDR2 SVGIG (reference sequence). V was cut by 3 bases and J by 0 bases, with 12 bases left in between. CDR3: CAWSPESHSYNEQFF. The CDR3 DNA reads TGTGCCTGGAGCCCTGAGAGCCACTCCTACAATGAGCAGTTCTTC.